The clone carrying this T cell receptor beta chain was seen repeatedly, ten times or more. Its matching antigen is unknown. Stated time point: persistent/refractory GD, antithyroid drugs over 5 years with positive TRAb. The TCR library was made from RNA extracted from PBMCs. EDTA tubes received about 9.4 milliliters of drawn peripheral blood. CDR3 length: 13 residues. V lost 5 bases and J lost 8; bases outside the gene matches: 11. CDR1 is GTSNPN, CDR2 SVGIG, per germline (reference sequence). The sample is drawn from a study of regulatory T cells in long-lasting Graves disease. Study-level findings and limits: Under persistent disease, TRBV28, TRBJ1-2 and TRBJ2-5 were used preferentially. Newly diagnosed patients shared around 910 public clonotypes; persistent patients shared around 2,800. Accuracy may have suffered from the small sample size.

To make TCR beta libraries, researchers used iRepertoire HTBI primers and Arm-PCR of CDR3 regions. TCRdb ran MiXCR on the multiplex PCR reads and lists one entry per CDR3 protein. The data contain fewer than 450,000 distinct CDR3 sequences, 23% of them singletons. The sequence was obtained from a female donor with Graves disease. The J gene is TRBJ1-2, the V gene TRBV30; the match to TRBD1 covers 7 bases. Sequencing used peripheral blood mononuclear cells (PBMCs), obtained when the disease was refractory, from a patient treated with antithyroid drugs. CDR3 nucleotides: TGTGCCTGGGGGGCTTCGACAGGGTCGGGCTACACCTTC. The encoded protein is CAWGASTGSGYTF.